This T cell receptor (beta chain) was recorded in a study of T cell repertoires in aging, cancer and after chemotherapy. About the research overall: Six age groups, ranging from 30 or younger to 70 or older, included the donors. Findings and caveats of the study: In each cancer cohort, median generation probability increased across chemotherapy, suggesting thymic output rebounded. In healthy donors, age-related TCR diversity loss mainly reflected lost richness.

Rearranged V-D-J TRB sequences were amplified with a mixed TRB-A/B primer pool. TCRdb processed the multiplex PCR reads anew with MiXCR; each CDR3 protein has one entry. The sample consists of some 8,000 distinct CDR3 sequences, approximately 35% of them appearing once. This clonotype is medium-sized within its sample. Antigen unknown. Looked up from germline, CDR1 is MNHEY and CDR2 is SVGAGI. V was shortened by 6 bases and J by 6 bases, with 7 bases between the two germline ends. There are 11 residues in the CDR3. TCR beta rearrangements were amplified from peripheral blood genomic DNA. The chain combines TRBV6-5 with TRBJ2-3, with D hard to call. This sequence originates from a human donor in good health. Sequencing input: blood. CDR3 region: CASSNFDTQYF. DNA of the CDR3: TGTGCCAGCAGCAACTTTGATACGCAGTATTTT.